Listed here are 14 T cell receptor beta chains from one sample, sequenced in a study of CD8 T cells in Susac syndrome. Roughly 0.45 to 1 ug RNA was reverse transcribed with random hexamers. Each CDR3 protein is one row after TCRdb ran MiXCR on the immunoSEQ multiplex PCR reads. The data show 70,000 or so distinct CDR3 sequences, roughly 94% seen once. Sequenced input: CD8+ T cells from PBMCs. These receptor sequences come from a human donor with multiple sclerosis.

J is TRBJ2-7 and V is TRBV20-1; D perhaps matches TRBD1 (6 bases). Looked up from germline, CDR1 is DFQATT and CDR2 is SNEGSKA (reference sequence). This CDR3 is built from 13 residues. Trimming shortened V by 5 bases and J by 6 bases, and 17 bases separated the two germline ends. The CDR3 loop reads CSAGGDRLGEQYF. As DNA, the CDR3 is TGCAGTGCTGGGGGCGACAGGTTGGGCGAGCAGTACTTC.

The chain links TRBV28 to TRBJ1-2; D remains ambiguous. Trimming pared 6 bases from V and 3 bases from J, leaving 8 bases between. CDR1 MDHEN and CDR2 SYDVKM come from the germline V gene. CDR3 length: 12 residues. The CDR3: CASRRPDYGYTF. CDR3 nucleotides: TGTGCCAGCAGACGCCCGGACTATGGCTACACCTTC.

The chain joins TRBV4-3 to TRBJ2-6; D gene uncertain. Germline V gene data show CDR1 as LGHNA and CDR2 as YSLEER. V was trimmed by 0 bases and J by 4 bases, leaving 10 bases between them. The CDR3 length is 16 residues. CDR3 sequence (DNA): TGCGCCAGCAGCCAAGACTCGTCGTCAGGGGCCAACGTCCTGACTTTC. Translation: CASSQDSSSGANVLTF.

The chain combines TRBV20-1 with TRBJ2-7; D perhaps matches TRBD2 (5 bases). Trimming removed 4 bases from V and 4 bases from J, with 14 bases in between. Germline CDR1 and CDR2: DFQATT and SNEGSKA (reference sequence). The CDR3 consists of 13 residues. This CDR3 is CSANPGKGYEQYF. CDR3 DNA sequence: TGCAGTGCTAACCCGGGGAAGGGTTACGAGCAGTACTTC.

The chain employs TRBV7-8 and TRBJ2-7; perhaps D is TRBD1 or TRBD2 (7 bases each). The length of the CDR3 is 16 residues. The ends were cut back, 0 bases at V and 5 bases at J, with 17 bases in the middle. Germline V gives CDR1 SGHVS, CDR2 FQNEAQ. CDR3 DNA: TGTGCCAGCAGCTTAGCGGGAGGGGGCGCGAGAGACGAGCAGTACTTC. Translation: CASSLAGGGARDEQYF. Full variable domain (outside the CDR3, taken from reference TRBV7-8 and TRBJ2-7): GAGVSQSPRYKVAKRGQDVALRCDPISGHVSLFWYQQALGQGPEFLTYFQNEAQLDKSGLPSDRFFAERPEGSVSTLKIQRTQQEDSAVYLCASSLAGGGARDEQYFGPGTRLTVT.

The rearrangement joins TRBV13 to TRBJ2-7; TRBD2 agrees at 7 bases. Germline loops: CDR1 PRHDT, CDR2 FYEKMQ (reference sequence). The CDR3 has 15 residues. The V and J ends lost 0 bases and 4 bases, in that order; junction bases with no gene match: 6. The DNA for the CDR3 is TGTGCCAGCAGCTTAGGTCGGGAGGCCCCGTACGAGCAGTACTTC. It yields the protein CASSLGREAPYEQYF.

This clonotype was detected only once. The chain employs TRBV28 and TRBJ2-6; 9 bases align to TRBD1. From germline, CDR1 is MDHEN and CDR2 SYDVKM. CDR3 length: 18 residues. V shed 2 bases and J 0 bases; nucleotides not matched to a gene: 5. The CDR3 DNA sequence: TGTGCCAGCAGTTTAGTCGGACAGGGGTACTCTGGGGCCAACGTCCTGACTTTC. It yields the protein CASSLVGQGYSGANVLTF.

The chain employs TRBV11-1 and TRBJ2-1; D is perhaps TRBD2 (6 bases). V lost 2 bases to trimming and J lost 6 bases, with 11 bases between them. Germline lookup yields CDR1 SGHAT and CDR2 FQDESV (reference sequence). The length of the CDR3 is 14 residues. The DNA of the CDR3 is TGTGCCAGCAGCTTATGGAGGGCCGTCAATGAGCAGTTCTTC. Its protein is CASSLWRAVNEQFF.

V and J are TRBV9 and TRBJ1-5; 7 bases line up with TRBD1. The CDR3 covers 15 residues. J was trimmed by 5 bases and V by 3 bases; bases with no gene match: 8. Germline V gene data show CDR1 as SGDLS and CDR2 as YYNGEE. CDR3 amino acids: CASSGSDRSHQPQHF. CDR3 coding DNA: TGTGCCAGCAGCGGCTCGGACAGGAGCCATCAGCCCCAGCATTTT.

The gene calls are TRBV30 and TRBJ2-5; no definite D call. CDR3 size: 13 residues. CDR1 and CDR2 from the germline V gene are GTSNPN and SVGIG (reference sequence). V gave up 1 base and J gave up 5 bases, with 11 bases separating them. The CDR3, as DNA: TGTGCCTGGAGTGGGAACCTCCGGGAGACCCAGTACTTC. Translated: CAWSGNLRETQYF.

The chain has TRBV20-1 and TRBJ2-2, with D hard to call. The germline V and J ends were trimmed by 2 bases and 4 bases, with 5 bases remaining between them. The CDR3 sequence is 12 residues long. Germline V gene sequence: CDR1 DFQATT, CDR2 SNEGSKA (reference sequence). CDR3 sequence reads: CSARLVTGELFF. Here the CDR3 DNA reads TGCAGTGCTAGATTAGTCACCGGGGAGCTGTTTTTT.

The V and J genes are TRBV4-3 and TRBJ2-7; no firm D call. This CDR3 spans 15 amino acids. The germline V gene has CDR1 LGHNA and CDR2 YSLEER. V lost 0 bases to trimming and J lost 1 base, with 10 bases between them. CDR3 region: CASSQEHERSYEQYF. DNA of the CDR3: TGCGCCAGCAGCCAAGAGCACGAGAGGTCCTACGAGCAGTACTTC.

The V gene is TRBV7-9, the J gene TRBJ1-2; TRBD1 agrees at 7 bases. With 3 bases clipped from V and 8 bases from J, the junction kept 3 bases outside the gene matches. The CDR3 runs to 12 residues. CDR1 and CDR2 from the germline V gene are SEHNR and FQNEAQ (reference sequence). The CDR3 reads CASSLDRNGYTF. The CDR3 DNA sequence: TGTGCCAGCAGCTTGGACAGGAACGGCTACACCTTC.

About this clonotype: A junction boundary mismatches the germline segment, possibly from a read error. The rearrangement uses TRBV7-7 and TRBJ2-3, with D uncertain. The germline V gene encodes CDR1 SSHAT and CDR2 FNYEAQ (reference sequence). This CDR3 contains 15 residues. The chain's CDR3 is CASSLSQRGTDTQYF. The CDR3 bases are TGTGCTAGCAGCTTGAGCCAGCGTGGCACAGATACGCAGTATTTT.